This T cell receptor beta chain was found in a study of radiotherapy plus CTLA-4 blockade in lung cancer. In the case of this clone: Antigen specificity is unknown.

Whole-study results and caveats: The study found tumor-derived TCR clones expanded in blood after radiotherapy plus ipilimumab.

The CDR3 is 14 residues long. Germline loops: CDR1 SQVTM, CDR2 ANQGSEA. Trimming cost V 0 bases and J 8 bases, with 17 bases left between them. Measured with immunoSEQ multiplex PCR; TCRdb has only the in-frame clones, and not every one. The repertoire holds roughly 97,000 clones, with roughly 74% as singletons. This specimen was peripheral blood, taken from a patient treated with radiotherapy plus ipilimumab. The origin of this receptor is a human donor with non-small cell lung cancer who had a partial response to radiotherapy plus ipilimumab. Some clones in this sample may be carry-over from other donors' samples. The chain joins TRBV29-1 to TRBJ2-7, with D uncertain. DNA for the CDR3: TGCAGCGTTGAAGATCCAGACTCCGTCCCTCAGCAGTACTTC. Its protein is CSVEDPDSVPQQYF.